A single sample gave rise to the 6 T cell receptor beta chains below, sequenced in a study of CD8 T cells in Susac syndrome. An amount of RNA that ranged from roughly 0.45 to 1 ug was reverse transcribed with random hexamers. TCRdb re-analysed the immunoSEQ multiplex PCR reads in MiXCR, keeping a single row per CDR3 protein. The table has some 200,000 distinct CDR3 sequences, roughly 90% seen once. Sequences were obtained from CD4+ T cells from PBMCs. Source of these receptors: a human donor with Susac syndrome.

The chain is built from TRBV5-4 and TRBJ2-5, with TRBD2 as a possible D gene (5 bases). The CDR3 loop spans 15 amino acids. V lost 4 bases to trimming and J lost 2 bases, with 15 bases between them. The germline CDR1 and CDR2 sequences are SGHNT and YYREEE (reference sequence). The CDR3 reads CASSPGLSPQETQYF. The CDR3 bases are TGTGCCAGCAGCCCAGGACTGTCCCCGCAAGAGACCCAGTACTTC.

This rearrangement joins TRBV15 to TRBJ2-1; 16 bases are shared with TRBD2. The CDR3 consists of 15 residues. The J segment lost 7 bases and the V segment lost 3 bases, leaving 0 bases of the junction unmatched. Germline V gene sequence: CDR1 LNHNV, CDR2 YYDKDF (reference sequence). CDR3: CATSRGLAGGNEQFF. In DNA, the CDR3 is TGTGCCACCAGCAGGGGACTAGCGGGGGGGAATGAGCAGTTCTTC.

The chain has TRBV20-1 and TRBJ1-1, with D unclear. The germline V gene has CDR1 DFQATT and CDR2 SNEGSKA (reference sequence). The CDR3 has 13 residues. V lost 3 bases and J lost 2, with 10 bases in between. The CDR3 is CSASILLNTEAFF. For the CDR3, the DNA is TGCAGTGCTAGTATTTTATTAAACACTGAAGCTTTCTTT.

CDR3 in DNA: TGTGCCAGCAGTCCACTACAGGGAAGTATCGGCTACACCTTC. As protein: CASSPLQGSIGYTF. The chain employs TRBV12-3 or TRBV12-4 and TRBJ1-2; tentatively, D is TRBD1 (6 bases). The CDR3 covers 14 residues. The V end was cut by 5 bases, the J end by 8 bases, with 18 bases between.

The rearrangement joins TRBV10-3 to TRBJ2-7, with D unclear. The CDR3 covers 14 residues. V lost 6 bases and J lost 2, with 14 bases in between. Germline CDR1 is ENHRY and CDR2 is SYGVKD. For the CDR3, the DNA is TGTGCCATCAGCACCACTACGCTAGCCTACGAGCAGTACTTC. Residues: CAISTTTLAYEQYF.

This clonotype was picked up one time. The chain links TRBV5-1 to TRBJ1-2; no clear D. V lost 5 bases, J lost 3 bases, and 20 bases lay in between. Germline V gives CDR1 SGHRS, CDR2 YFSETQ. The CDR3 consists of 16 residues. The CDR3 is CASSFAAGASDYGYTF. CDR3 bases: TGCGCCAGCAGTTTCGCGGCTGGCGCAAGTGACTATGGCTACACCTTC.